Presented here are 26 T cell receptor beta chains from one specimen sequenced in a study of human T cells and chemical hapten exposure. Time point denoted: patch test 3, about 24 weeks after DPC sensitization. Treatment defined: therapeutic diphenylcyclopropenone sensitization with weekly scalp DPC. TCRdb re-called the RACE reads with MiXCR, one entry per CDR3 protein. The repertoire holds under 200,000 distinct CDR3 sequences, with around a quarter as singletons. The sample was whole blood, taken in connection with sensitization to the hapten diphenylcyclopropenone (DPC). Receptor source: a young woman with alopecia areata. Some clones in this sample may be carry-over from other donors' samples.

The J gene is TRBJ1-2, the V gene TRBV27; D is undetermined. V lost 4 bases and J 7 bases, leaving 16 bases between the germline ends. Germline assignment: CDR1 MNHEY and CDR2 SMNVEV (reference sequence). The CDR3 length is 14 residues. Here the CDR3 reads CASSSEFPYSGYTF. CDR3 bases: TGTGCCAGCAGTTCTGAATTCCCATATAGTGGCTACACCTTC.

The genes are TRBV12-3 or TRBV12-4 and TRBJ2-7, with a possible D match to TRBD2 (5 bases). The CDR3 is made up of 14 amino acids. The V end lost 7 bases, the J end lost 1 base, and 14 bases lay between the germline ends. The CDR3 is CASTPGSGSYEQYF. CDR3 DNA sequence: TGTGCCAGCACCCCAGGCTCGGGATCCTACGAGCAGTACTTC.

The chain is built from TRBV7-9 and TRBJ2-1; D ambiguous. Germline V gene lookup returns CDR1 SEHNR and CDR2 FQNEAQ (reference sequence). CDR3 length: 12 amino acids. The V end was cut by 0 bases, the J end by 10 bases, with 7 bases between. Written as DNA, the CDR3 is TGTGCCAGCAGCTTAGCCCCACTCGAGCAGTTCTTC. Translating it yields CASSLAPLEQFF.

This clonotype was detected a few times. The CDR3 nucleotides are TGCAGTGCTAGAGATAAGGGACAGACCCCCGAGCAGTACTTC. Translation: CSARDKGQTPEQYF. The chain links TRBV20-1 to TRBJ2-7; TRBD1 aligns across 7 bases. V shed 0 bases, J shed 6 bases, and the junction held 8 bases outside the gene matches. Germline assignment: CDR1 DFQATT and CDR2 SNEGSKA (reference sequence). The CDR3 loop spans 14 amino acids.

This clonotype was recorded many times. The CDR3 DNA sequence: TGCAGTGCCCGGGACCTGCCGGGCAATCAGCCCCAGCATTTT. Amino acid sequence: CSARDLPGNQPQHF. This chain connects TRBV20-1 to TRBJ1-5; D may be TRBD1 (5 bases). CDR1 and CDR2 from the germline V gene are DFQATT and SNEGSKA (reference sequence). Trimming cost V 6 bases and J 2 bases, with 14 bases left between them. The CDR3 length is 14 residues.

This clonotype has only a few counts. This CDR3 is CASSSGQGRSPLHF. In nucleotides, the CDR3 is TGCGCCAGCAGCTCGGGACAGGGACGTTCACCCCTCCACTTT. The chain recombines TRBV5-1 with TRBJ1-6; 9 positions match TRBD1. The junction had 4 bases not matched to a gene; V was cut back by 3 bases and J by 9 bases. Germline assignment: CDR1 SGHRS and CDR2 YFSETQ. This CDR3 comprises 14 residues.

This chain links TRBV28 with TRBJ2-1, with TRBD1 matching over 8 bases. Germline V CDR1 and CDR2: MDHEN, SYDVKM. This CDR3 contains 12 residues. V lost 6 bases to trimming and J lost 14 bases; unmatched junction nucleotides: 9. The CDR3 loop is CASRPGTGRKFF. In DNA form, the CDR3 reads TGTGCCAGCAGACCGGGGACAGGCCGAAAGTTCTTC. The full variable domain, completed using reference TRBV28 and TRBJ2-1, is DVKVTQSSRYLVKRTGEKVFLECVQDMDHENMFWYRQDPGLGLRLIYFSYDVKMKEKGDIPEGYSVSREKKERFSLILESASTNQTSMYLCASRPGTGRKFFGPGTRLTVL.

This chain connects TRBV6-5 to TRBJ1-2; TRBD1 might be the D (5 bases). Trimming took 5 bases from V and 3 from J, leaving 7 bases between them. Germline V CDR1 and CDR2: MNHEY, SVGAGI. The CDR3 totals 12 residues. This CDR3 is CASSDSYYGYTF. CDR3 sequence (DNA): TGTGCCAGCAGTGACAGCTACTATGGCTACACCTTC.

The genes are TRBV20-1 and TRBJ2-7; 7 bases align to TRBD1. Germline V lookup: CDR1 DFQATT, CDR2 SNEGSKA (reference sequence). J gave up 4 bases and V 1 base, and 7 bases lay outside the gene matches. This CDR3 spans 14 amino acids. CDR3 protein: CSARAWDSSYEQYF. The CDR3 DNA reads as TGCAGTGCTAGAGCGTGGGACAGTAGTTACGAGCAGTACTTC.

This clonotype showed up just a few times. The V gene is TRBV18, the J gene TRBJ1-2; 9 nucleotides match TRBD1. CDR3 length equals 17 residues. Trimming removed 5 bases from V and 4 bases from J; junction bases left unmatched: 14. Germline V gene data show CDR1 as KGHSH and CDR2 as LQKENI. The DNA for the CDR3 is TGTGCCAGCTCAACGCTCGTTAGGACAGGGGAGCGCTATGGCTACACCTTC. This codes for CASSTLVRTGERYGYTF.

This clonotype was seen a few times. The rearrangement uses TRBV11-2 and TRBJ2-6; D is perhaps TRBD2 (7 bases). The CDR3 has 16 residues. The germline CDR1 and CDR2 sequences are SGHAT and FQNNGV. Trimming stripped 4 bases from V and 2 bases from J, with 12 bases between. CDR3 DNA: TGTGCCAGCAGCTCTAGGGGGGGAACTGGGGCCAACGTCCTGACTTTC. Its translation: CASSSRGGTGANVLTF.

The rearrangement links TRBV5-1 to TRBJ2-3, with 9 bases matching TRBD1. After removal of 1 base from V and 4 bases from J, the junction contained 4 bases not matched to a gene. Germline V gives CDR1 SGHRS, CDR2 YFSETQ. CDR3 length equals 15 residues. The CDR3 sequence: CASSLKQGAPDTQYF. CDR3 coding DNA: TGCGCCAGCAGCTTGAAACAGGGGGCCCCAGATACGCAGTATTTT.

The table lists this clonotype with a few counts. The chain recombines TRBV10-3 with TRBJ2-7, with D possibly TRBD2 on 7 matching bases. CDR3 length equals 15 residues. V lost 7 bases and J 0 bases, leaving 16 bases between the germline ends. The germline gives CDR1 ENHRY, CDR2 SYGVKD. DNA for the CDR3: TGTGCCATCAAGGGGGGGGGGAGCCCCTCCTACGAGCAGTACTTC. Residues: CAIKGGGSPSYEQYF.

V usage is TRBV2 and J usage is TRBJ1-3; tentatively, D is TRBD1 (6 bases). Germline assignment: CDR1 SNHLY and CDR2 FYNNEI. Trimming shortened V by 9 bases and J by 2 bases, and 11 bases separated the two germline ends. The CDR3 is 13 amino acids. The CDR3 nucleotides are TGTGCCAGAACAGGGAAGGCTGGAAACACCATATATTTT. This gives the protein CARTGKAGNTIYF. The full variable domain, completed using reference TRBV2 and TRBJ1-3, is EPEVTQTPSHQVTQMGQEVILRCVPISNHLYFYWYRQILGQKVEFLVSFYNNEISEKSEIFDDQFSVERPDGSNFTLKIRSTKLEDSAMYFCARTGKAGNTIYFGEGSWLTVV.

Only a few counts were recorded for this clonotype. This chain connects TRBV28 to TRBJ2-4; D perhaps matches TRBD1 (6 bases). Trimming took off 5 bases at V and 2 bases at J, with 13 bases between the two ends. CDR3 length: 15 residues. CDR1 MDHEN and CDR2 SYDVKM come from the germline V gene. In nucleotides, the CDR3 is TGTGCCAGCAGTCAAGGGGGAAATCCCAAAAACATTCAGTACTTC. Translating gives CASSQGGNPKNIQYF.

The gene calls are TRBV29-1 and TRBJ2-2, with TRBD2 matching over 8 bases. This CDR3 contains 14 residues. The germline CDR1 and CDR2 sequences are SQVTM and ANQGSEA. Unmatched junction bases numbered 11, after V lost 7 bases and J lost 7 bases. The CDR3 nucleotides read TGCAGCGCCGAGGTCCGGGAGGGCCTCGGGGAGCTGTTTTTT. Translating gives CSAEVREGLGELFF.

There are a few counts of this clonotype. J is TRBJ2-3 and V is TRBV9; no reliable D call. Germline V gene lookup returns CDR1 SGDLS and CDR2 YYNGEE. The CDR3 runs to 11 residues. Trimming left V 7 bases short and J 10 bases short, with 13 bases between. The CDR3 DNA is TGTGCCAGCGGTCCACATGGGGCGCAGTATTTT. The encoded protein is CASGPHGAQYF. The full variable domain, completed using reference TRBV9 and TRBJ2-3, is DSGVTQTPKHLITATGQRVTLRCSPRSGDLSVYWYQQSLDQGLQFLIQYYNGEERAKGNILERFSAQQFPDLHSELNLSSLELGDSALYFCASGPHGAQYFGPGTRLTVL.

The V and J genes are TRBV29-1 and TRBJ2-2; TRBD2 is a possible D gene (6 bases). Germline CDR1 reads SQVTM; CDR2 reads ANQGSEA. V shed 5 bases and J shed 6 bases, with 7 bases lying between them. The CDR3 consists of 11 residues. The CDR3 reads CSVRGAGELFF. The CDR3, as DNA: TGCAGCGTTCGCGGGGCCGGGGAGCTGTTTTTT.

This clonotype occurred a few times. The chain joins TRBV20-1 to TRBJ1-5; tentative D call: TRBD1 (6 bases). The V gene's germline CDR1 is DFQATT and CDR2 SNEGSKA (reference sequence). V was shortened by 6 bases and J by 5 bases, with 14 bases between the two germline ends. The CDR3 covers 13 residues. CDR3 sequence: CSATGTSHQPQHF. As DNA, the CDR3 is TGCAGTGCGACCGGGACATCCCATCAGCCCCAGCATTTT.

The chain links TRBV20-1 to TRBJ2-1; the D is unclear. This CDR3 region has 19 residues. Trimming stripped 0 bases from V and 2 bases from J, with 23 bases between. CDR1 is DFQATT and CDR2 is SNEGSKA in the germline V gene (reference sequence). The CDR3 nucleotides read TGCAGTGCTAGAGACACAACCACAAACAGAAAAACTACCTACAATGAGCAGTTCTTC. Its translation is CSARDTTTNRKTTYNEQFF.

CDR3 sequence (DNA): TGTGCCAGCAGTCAACCCCCGACAGGAGGCTACTATGGCTACACCTTC. Translation: CASSQPPTGGYYGYTF. The rearrangement joins TRBV7-9 to TRBJ1-2; TRBD1 is a possible D gene (6 bases). Trimming took off 6 bases at V and 3 bases at J, with 20 bases between the two ends. This CDR3 is 16 amino acids long. The germline V gene encodes CDR1 SEHNR and CDR2 FQNEAQ (reference sequence).

In this sample, this clonotype turned up a few times. The V gene is TRBV11-2, the J gene TRBJ2-7; D remains ambiguous. Trimming pared 1 base from V and 4 bases from J, leaving 5 bases between. The CDR3 has 12 amino acids. Germline lookup yields CDR1 SGHAT and CDR2 FQNNGV. Here the CDR3 reads CASSLVPYEQYF. DNA of the CDR3: TGTGCCAGCAGCTTAGTTCCGTACGAGCAGTACTTC.

The chain carries TRBV4-1 and TRBJ1-2, with D uncertain. The CDR3 is 14 residues long. Trimming took 0 bases from V and 7 from J, leaving 12 bases between them. Per the germline V gene, CDR1 is MGHRA and CDR2 is YSYEKL. The CDR3 DNA reads as TGCGCCAGCAGCCAAGATAGTGGCCTCTCTGGCTACACCTTC. Residues: CASSQDSGLSGYTF.

The V call is TRBV10-3, the J call TRBJ2-7; D uncertain. The CDR3 has 11 residues. V dropped 9 bases and J dropped 6 bases, with 12 bases sitting between them. In germline, CDR1 is ENHRY, CDR2 SYGVKD. The CDR3 DNA reads as TGTGCCATTAGGGAAGACTTCGAGCAGTACTTC. It codes for CAIREDFEQYF.

As concerns this clonotype: At one end, the junction sequence differs from germline, possibly due to a read error. The V call is TRBV3-1, the J call TRBJ1-4; D is undetermined. The CDR3 has 14 amino acids. Germline V CDR1 and CDR2: LGHDT, YNNKEL (reference sequence). The CDR3 DNA is TGTGCCAGCAGGAAGGATGCAACTAATAAAAAACTGTTTTTT. Translation: CASRKDATNKKLFF.

A few counts support this clonotype. The gene calls are TRBV27 and TRBJ2-1; the match to TRBD2 covers 11 bases. The V gene end was trimmed by 0 bases and the J gene end by 7 bases; junction bases not matched to a gene: 8. The germline V gene has CDR1 MNHEY and CDR2 SMNVEV (reference sequence). The CDR3 spans 17 residues. The CDR3 nucleotides are TGTGCCAGCAGTTTATCCCATACTAGCGGGGGTAATAATGAGCAGTTCTTC. Residues: CASSLSHTSGGNNEQFF.